These T cell receptor beta chains were read from a single sample in a study of neurological immune-mediated disorders. A single record per CDR3 protein comes from TCRdb applying MiXCR to the 5' RACE reads. The table includes around 46,000 distinct CDR3 sequences, 4.5% detected once. The specimen was PBMCs. All receptors derive from a woman aged 55-70 years with multiple sclerosis. The CDR3 runs from the conserved cysteine through the conserved F or W. D genes are given only for firm matches. Clone size, where shown, is once, few, many, or a class for clones that have expanded.

D gene,clone size,V gene,J gene,CDR3 protein,CDR3 DNA
TRBD2,many,TRBV6-2/TRBV6-3,TRBJ2-1,CASSYLAGVVPYNEQFF,TGTGCCAGCAGTTACCTCGCGGGAGTCGTCCCCTACAATGAGCAGTTCTTC
-,many,TRBV27,TRBJ1-2,CASARGRGYGYTF,TGTGCCAGCGCTCGGGGCAGGGGATATGGCTACACCTTC
-,many,TRBV4-3,TRBJ2-1,CASSQDLTPGRGEQFF,TGCGCCAGCAGCCAAGATTTAACCCCCGGGAGAGGGGAGCAGTTCTTC
-,-,TRBV7-3,TRBJ1-2,CASSESGASTTTRNF,TGTGCCAGCAGCGAATCCGGGGCCTCTACAACCACCCGCAACTTC
TRBD2,many,TRBV20-1,TRBJ2-1,CSAPGLADEQFF,TGCAGTGCCCCGGGACTAGCGGACGAGCAGTTCTTC
TRBD1,-,TRBV28,TRBJ1-4,CASSPNRGSEKLFF,TGTGCCAGCAGTCCCAACAGGGGAAGTGAAAAACTGTTTTTT
-,-,TRBV3-1,TRBJ1-2,CASSHEPRAEYTF,TGTGCCAGCAGCCACGAACCCAGGGCGGAGTACACCTTC
-,many,TRBV14,TRBJ2-2,CASSQGPGGELFF,TGTGCCAGCAGCCAAGGTCCGGGCGGGGAGCTGTTTTTT
TRBD2,many,TRBV20-1,TRBJ2-2,CSAPAPGLAMTGELFF,TGCAGTGCTCCAGCACCGGGACTAGCTATGACCGGGGAGCTGTTTTTT
-,many,TRBV7-9,TRBJ2-5,CASSPQIRETQYF,TGTGCCAGCAGCCCTCAGATCAGGGAGACCCAGTACTTC
TRBD2,-,TRBV7-3,TRBJ2-2,CASRRGSNTGELFF,TGTGCCAGCAGGCGGGGGTCCAACACCGGGGAGCTGTTTTTT
-,many,TRBV20-1,TRBJ2-1,CSAKETVLDEQFF,TGCAGTGCTAAGGAGACAGTCCTGGATGAGCAGTTCTTC
TRBD1,many,TRBV5-1,TRBJ1-4,CASSLGTGEKLFF,TGCGCCAGCAGCTTGGGGACAGGGGAAAAACTGTTTTTT
-,many,TRBV21-1,TRBJ2-3,CASICGGGTDTQYF,TGTGCCAGCATCTGCGGGGGAGGCACAGATACGCAGTATTTT
-,many,TRBV3-1,TRBJ2-5,CASSLRAPSYQETQYF,TGTGCCAGCAGCCTCCGGGCCCCCTCGTACCAAGAGACCCAGTACTTC
-,-,TRBV9,TRBJ1-2,CASSVGGLNYGYTF,TGTGCCAGCAGCGTGGGGGGGCTGAACTATGGCTACACCTTC
-,many,TRBV4-1,TRBJ1-5,CASSPAVGNQPQHF,TGCGCCAGCAGCCCGGCGGTAGGCAATCAGCCCCAGCATTTT
TRBD1,-,TRBV5-1,TRBJ2-2,CASSLQGQHNTGELFF,TGCGCCAGCAGCTTGCAGGGACAGCACAACACCGGGGAGCTGTTTTTT
-,many,TRBV18,TRBJ1-3,CASSPQQGSSGNTIYF,TGTGCCAGCTCACCACAGCAGGGGAGCTCTGGAAACACCATATATTTT
-,-,TRBV4-1,TRBJ1-5,CASSQDRTGNQPQLF,TGCGCCAGCAGCCAAGACAGAACCGGCAATCAGCCCCAGCTTTTT
-,many,TRBV25-1,TRBJ1-4,CASRDEKLFF,TGTGCCAGCAGAGACGAAAAACTGTTTTTT
-,many,TRBV10-3,TRBJ2-3,CAISTNTGSTDTQYF,TGTGCCATCAGCACTAATACCGGGAGCACAGATACGCAGTATTTT
-,many,TRBV29-1,TRBJ1-1,CSVGGQSGRGEAFF,TGCAGCGTCGGTGGACAGTCGGGCAGGGGTGAAGCTTTCTTT
-,many,TRBV5-1,TRBJ2-2,CASSFPPGELFF,TGCGCCAGCAGCTTCCCTCCCGGGGAGCTGTTTTTT
TRBD1,few,TRBV29-1,TRBJ1-2,CSATQGENYGYTF,TGCAGCGCAACACAGGGGGAAAACTATGGCTACACCTTC
-,-,TRBV29-1,TRBJ2-3,CSVHSSTDTQYF,TGCAGCGTTCACTCAAGCACAGATACGCAGTATTTT
TRBD2,many,TRBV20-1,TRBJ2-1,CSARQGLAGYNEQFF,TGCAGTGCTAGACAGGGACTAGCGGGTTACAATGAGCAGTTCTTC
TRBD2,many,TRBV10-3,TRBJ2-1,CAIGLAGGRYNEQFF,TGTGCCATCGGACTAGCGGGAGGGAGGTACAATGAGCAGTTCTTC
-,few,TRBV12-3/TRBV12-4,TRBJ1-2,CASRPLDYGYTF,TGTGCCAGCAGACCACTGGACTATGGCTACACCTTC
-,many,TRBV4-1,TRBJ2-3,CASSHPLDTQYF,TGCGCCAGCAGCCATCCCCTAGATACGCAGTATTTT
-,few,TRBV9,TRBJ2-5,CASSVGGQLIQETQYF,TGTGCCAGCAGCGTAGGAGGGCAGCTCATACAAGAGACCCAGTACTTC
TRBD2,-,TRBV20-1,TRBJ2-2,CSAIQGLAPGELFF,TGCAGTGCAATCCAGGGACTAGCCCCCGGGGAGCTGTTTTTT
-,many,TRBV20-1,TRBJ1-5,CSASGVSNQPQHF,TGCAGTGCTTCGGGGGTTAGCAATCAGCCCCAGCATTTT
-,many,TRBV12-3/TRBV12-4,TRBJ2-3,CASGGGVTDTQYF,TGTGCCAGCGGGGGCGGGGTGACAGATACGCAGTATTTT
-,many,TRBV20-1,TRBJ1-2,CSATGQNYGYTF,TGCAGTGCTACCGGACAAAACTATGGCTACACCTTC
-,many,TRBV29-1,TRBJ2-1,CSVAGGVGYEQFF,TGCAGCGTTGCAGGGGGGGTAGGGTATGAGCAGTTCTTC